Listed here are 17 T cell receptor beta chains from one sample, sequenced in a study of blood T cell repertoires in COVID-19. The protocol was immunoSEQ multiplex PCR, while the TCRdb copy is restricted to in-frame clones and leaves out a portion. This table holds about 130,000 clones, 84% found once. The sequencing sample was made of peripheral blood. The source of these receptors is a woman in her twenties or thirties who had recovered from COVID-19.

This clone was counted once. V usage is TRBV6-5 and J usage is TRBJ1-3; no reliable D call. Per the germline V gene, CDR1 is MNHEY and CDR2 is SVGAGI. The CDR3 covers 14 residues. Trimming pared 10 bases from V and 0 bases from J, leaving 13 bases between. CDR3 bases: TGTGCCACCCGTTACAGCCTCTCTGGAAACACCATATATTTT. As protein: CATRYSLSGNTIYF.

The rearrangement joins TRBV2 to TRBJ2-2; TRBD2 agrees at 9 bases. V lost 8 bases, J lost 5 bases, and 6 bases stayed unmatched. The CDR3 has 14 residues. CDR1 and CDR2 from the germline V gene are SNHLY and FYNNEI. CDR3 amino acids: CASGGLAETGELFF. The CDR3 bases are TGTGCCAGCGGGGGACTAGCTGAAACCGGGGAGCTGTTTTTT.

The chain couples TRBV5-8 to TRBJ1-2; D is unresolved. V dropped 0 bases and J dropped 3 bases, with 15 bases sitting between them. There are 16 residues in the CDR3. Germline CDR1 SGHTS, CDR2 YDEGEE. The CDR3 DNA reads TGTGCCAGCAGCTTGGTATTTGCCCGAGAGGACTATGGCTACACCTTC. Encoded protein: CASSLVFAREDYGYTF.

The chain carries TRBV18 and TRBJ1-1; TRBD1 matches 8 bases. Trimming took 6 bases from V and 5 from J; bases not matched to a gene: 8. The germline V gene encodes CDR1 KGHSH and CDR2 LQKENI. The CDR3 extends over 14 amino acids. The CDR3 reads CASSLGQVRTEAFF. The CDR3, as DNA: TGTGCCAGCTCGTTGGGACAGGTAAGAACTGAAGCTTTCTTT. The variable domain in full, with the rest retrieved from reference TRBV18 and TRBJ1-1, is NAGVMQNPRHLVRRRGQEARLRCSPMKGHSHVYWYRQLPEEGLKFMVYLQKENIIDESGMPKERFSAEFPKEGPSILRIQQVVRGDSAAYFCASSLGQVRTEAFFGQGTRLTVV.

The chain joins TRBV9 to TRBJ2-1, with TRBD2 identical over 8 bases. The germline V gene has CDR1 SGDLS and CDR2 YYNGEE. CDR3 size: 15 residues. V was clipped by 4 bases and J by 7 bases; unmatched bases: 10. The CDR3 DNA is TGTGCCAGCAGCTTCGAGCGGGGGTCGCGAAATGAGCAGTTCTTC. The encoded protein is CASSFERGSRNEQFF.

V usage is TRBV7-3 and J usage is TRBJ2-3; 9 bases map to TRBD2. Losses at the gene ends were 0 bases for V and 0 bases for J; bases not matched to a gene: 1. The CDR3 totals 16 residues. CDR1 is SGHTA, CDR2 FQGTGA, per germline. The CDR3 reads CASSLTGTSSTDTQYF. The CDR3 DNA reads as TGTGCCAGCAGCTTAACGGGGACTAGCAGCACAGATACGCAGTATTTT.

The CDR3 sequence is CASSPTLAGGYNEQFF. CDR3 bases: TGTGCCAGCAGCCCCACACTAGCGGGGGGTTACAATGAGCAGTTCTTC. The chain joins TRBV7-3 to TRBJ2-1; 12 bases map to TRBD2. Per germline, CDR1 SGHTA and CDR2 FQGTGA. CDR3 length: 16 amino acids. The ends lost 5 bases at V and 4 bases at J; junction bases unmatched: 6.

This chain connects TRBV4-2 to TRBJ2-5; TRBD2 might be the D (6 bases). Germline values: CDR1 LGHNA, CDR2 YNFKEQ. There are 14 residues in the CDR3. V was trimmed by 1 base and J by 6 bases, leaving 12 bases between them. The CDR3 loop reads CASSQAASVKTQYF. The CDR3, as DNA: TGTGCCAGCAGCCAAGCGGCTAGCGTAAAGACCCAGTACTTC.

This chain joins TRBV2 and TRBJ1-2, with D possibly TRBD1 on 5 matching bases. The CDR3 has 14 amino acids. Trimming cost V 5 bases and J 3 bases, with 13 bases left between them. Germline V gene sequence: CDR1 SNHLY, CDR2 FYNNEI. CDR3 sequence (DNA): TGTGCCAGCAGTCCCTTGTTACAGGACTATGGCTACACCTTC. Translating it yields CASSPLLQDYGYTF.

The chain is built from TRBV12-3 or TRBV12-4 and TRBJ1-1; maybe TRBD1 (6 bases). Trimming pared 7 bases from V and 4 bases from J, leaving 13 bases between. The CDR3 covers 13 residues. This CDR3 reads CASTQGSVTEAFF. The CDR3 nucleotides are TGTGCCAGCACCCAGGGGTCAGTCACTGAAGCTTTCTTT.

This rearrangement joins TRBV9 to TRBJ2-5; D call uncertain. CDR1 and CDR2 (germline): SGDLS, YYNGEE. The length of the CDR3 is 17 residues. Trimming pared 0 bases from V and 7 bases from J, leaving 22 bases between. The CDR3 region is CASSVGKHPDDGWTQYF. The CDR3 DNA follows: TGTGCCAGCAGCGTAGGAAAGCACCCTGACGACGGGTGGACCCAGTACTTC.

DNA for the CDR3: TGTGCCAGCTCACCAGAGGGCACTGGAAACACCATATATTTT. Translated: CASSPEGTGNTIYF. V is TRBV18 and J is TRBJ1-3; D not certain. The CDR3 loop spans 14 amino acids. Per germline, CDR1 KGHSH and CDR2 LQKENI. Trimming left V 2 bases short and J 2 bases short, with 7 bases between.

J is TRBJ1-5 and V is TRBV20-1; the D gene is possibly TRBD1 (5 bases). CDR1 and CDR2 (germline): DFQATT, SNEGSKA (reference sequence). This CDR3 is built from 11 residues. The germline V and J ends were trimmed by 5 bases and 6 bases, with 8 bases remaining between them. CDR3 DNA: TGCAGTGCTGGGGGGTCTCAGCCCCAGCATTTT. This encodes CSAGGSQPQHF.

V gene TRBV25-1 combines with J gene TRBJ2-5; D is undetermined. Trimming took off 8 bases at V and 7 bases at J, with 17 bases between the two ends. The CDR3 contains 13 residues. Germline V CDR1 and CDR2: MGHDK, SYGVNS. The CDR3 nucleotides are TGTGCCAGCGCCCAGGATATTGGGTTGACCCAGTACTTC. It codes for CASAQDIGLTQYF. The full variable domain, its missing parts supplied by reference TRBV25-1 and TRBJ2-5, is EADIYQTPRYLVIGTGKKITLECSQTMGHDKMYWYQQDPGMELHLIHYSYGVNSTEKGDLSSESTVSRIRTEHFPLTLESARPSHTSQYLCASAQDIGLTQYFGPGTRLLVL.

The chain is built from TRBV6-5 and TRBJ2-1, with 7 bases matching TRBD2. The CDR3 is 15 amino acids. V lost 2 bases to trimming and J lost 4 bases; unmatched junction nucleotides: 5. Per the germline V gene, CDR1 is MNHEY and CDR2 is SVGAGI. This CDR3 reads CASSYVTSRYNEQFF. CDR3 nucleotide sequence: TGTGCCAGCAGTTACGTGACTAGCAGGTACAATGAGCAGTTCTTC.

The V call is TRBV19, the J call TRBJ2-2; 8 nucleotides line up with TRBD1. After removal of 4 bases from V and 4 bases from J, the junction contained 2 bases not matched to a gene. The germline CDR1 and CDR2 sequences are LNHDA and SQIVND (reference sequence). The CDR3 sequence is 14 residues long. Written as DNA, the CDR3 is TGTGCCAGTAGTAGTGACAGGGGCACCGGGGAGCTGTTTTTT. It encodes CASSSDRGTGELFF.

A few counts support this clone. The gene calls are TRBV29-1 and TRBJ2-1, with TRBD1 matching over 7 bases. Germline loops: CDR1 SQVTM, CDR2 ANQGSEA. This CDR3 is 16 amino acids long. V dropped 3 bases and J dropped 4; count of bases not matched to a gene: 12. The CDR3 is CSVERDSRVGYNEQFF. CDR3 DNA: TGCAGCGTTGAGAGGGACAGTCGAGTTGGGTACAATGAGCAGTTCTTC.